The clone carrying this TCR beta chain was seen at least ten times. Its antigen is undetermined. Diagnosing involved the use of clinical symptoms, serum thyroxine and TRAb, thyroid ultrasound and orbital computed tomography. These data originate in a study of T cells in Graves' hyperthyroidism and ophthalmopathy. Study background: Peripheral blood draws took place at initial diagnosis, ahead of any treatment.

Whole-study findings and limits: Ophthalmopathy was predicted by the model a median of approximately six months ahead of onset. Most thyroid clonotypes that were expanded above 0.001 also turned up in blood.

After removal of 0 bases from V and 9 bases from J, the junction contained 6 bases not matched to a gene. This CDR3 contains 14 residues. Germline V CDR1 and CDR2: SGHAT, FQNNGV. RNA transcripts served as the template for amplifying TCR beta CDR3 regions. Using the HTBI primer set, a first-round RT-PCR was run on the TCR CDR3. TCRdb re-called the multiplex PCR reads through MiXCR, storing one row per CDR3 protein. The sample includes 360,000 or so distinct CDR3 sequences, about 18% of them seen just once. The material sequenced was blood. This clonotype originated in a woman in her late teens or twenties with Graves' hyperthyroidism. The chain joins TRBV11-2 to TRBJ1-2; TRBD1 matches at 8 bases. CDR3 DNA: TGTGCCAGCAGCTTAGACGGGACAGGCTTTCGCTACACCTTC. Translated: CASSLDGTGFRYTF. Complete variable domain (other parts from reference TRBV11-2 and TRBJ1-2): EAGVAQSPRYKIIEKRQSVAFWCNPISGHATLYWYQQILGQGPKLLIQFQNNGVVDDSQLPKDRFSAERLKGVDSTLKIQPAKLEDSAVYLCASSLDGTGFRYTFGSGTRLTVV.